The clone carrying this T cell receptor beta chain was counted only a few times. Libraries were prepared by immunoSEQ multiplex PCR; TCRdb keeps only in-frame clonotypes and omits some of them. This table has some 100,000 clones, 79% appearing once. The entry originates in a study of glioma-infiltrating T cells after dendritic cell vaccination. The overall study: Patients received autologous tumor lysate-pulsed dendritic cell vaccination between about 2002 and 2012.

The V gene's germline CDR1 is SNHLY and CDR2 FYNNEI. The CDR3 is 13 residues long. The germline V and J ends were trimmed by 5 bases and 4 bases, with 11 bases remaining between them. The rearrangement joins TRBV2 to TRBJ1-1; D remains ambiguous. The material sequenced was blood, taken before dendritic cell vaccination. This receptor was taken from a human donor with glioblastoma. The CDR3: CASSIESFTEAFF. In DNA, the CDR3 is TGTGCCAGCAGTATAGAGTCGTTCACTGAAGCTTTCTTT.